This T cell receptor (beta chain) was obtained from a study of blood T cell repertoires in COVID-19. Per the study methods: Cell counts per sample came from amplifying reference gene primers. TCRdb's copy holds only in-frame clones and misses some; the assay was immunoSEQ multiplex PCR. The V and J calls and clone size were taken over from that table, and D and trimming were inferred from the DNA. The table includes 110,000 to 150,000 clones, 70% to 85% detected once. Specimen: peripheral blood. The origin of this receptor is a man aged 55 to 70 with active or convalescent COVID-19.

DNA for the CDR3: TGTGCCAGCAGCTTAGATAGCGGGAGGGATGAGCAGTTCTTC. This sequence encodes CASSLDSGRDEQFF. This sequence joins TRBV7-9 and TRBJ2-1, with 11 bases identical to TRBD2. Per germline, CDR1 SEHNR and CDR2 FQNEAQ (reference sequence). The CDR3 totals 14 residues. With 1 base clipped from V and 8 bases from J, the junction kept 1 base outside the gene matches.